This paragraph reports one T cell receptor beta chain. Its cognate antigen is unknown. The use of genomic DNA as template underpinned the TCR beta VDJ and CDR3 profiling. TCRdb re-derived calls from the reads in MiXCR, one entry per CDR3 protein. The sample includes about 42,000 distinct CDR3 sequences, around 67% of them seen just once. This entry is derived from a study of CD8+CD57+ T cells in acquired aplastic anemia. General study findings and limits: No significant patient-versus-control difference appeared in CD8+ Simpson's diversity.

The CDR3 extends over 14 amino acids. Germline CDR1 and CDR2: MNHEY and SMNVEV (reference sequence). With 3 bases removed from V and 4 bases from J, the gap between germline ends came to 9 bases. The material sequenced was sorted CD4+, CD8+, or CD8+CD57+ T cells (not recorded which) from PBMCs. This clonotype originated in a human donor in good health, serving as a control. This chain connects TRBV27 to TRBJ2-2; D is undetermined. The DNA for the CDR3 is TGTGCCAGCAGTTTGAACCACCCCACCGGGGAGCTGTTTTTT. Translation gives CASSLNHPTGELFF.